A selection of T cell receptor beta chains follows, all from one sample in a study of identical twins. Using its own MiXCR run on the 5' RACE reads, TCRdb lists one record per CDR3 protein. The sample lists 450,000 or so distinct CDR3 sequences, 20% to 25% seen once, with around 3% in the top ten. This sample was also put to use in a study of T cells expressing NK-cell markers.

The source material was CD4+ T cells sorted from blood. These receptors were obtained from a woman aged 18-30 years in good health. CDR3s include the opening cysteine and the closing phenylalanine or tryptophan. The order of the fields is D gene, V gene, J gene, clone size, CDR3 protein, CDR3 DNA. The D gene is left open where the match is weak. Expanded clones get a size class; other rows say once, few or many, or leave the size out.

>NA|TRBV5-1|TRBJ2-3|NA
CASSRAGTPGEDTQYF
TGCGCCAGCAGCCGGGCCGGGACCCCCGGGGAAGATACGCAGTATTTT
>NA|TRBV29-1|TRBJ2-1|few
CSVEVRQTEQFF
TGCAGCGTTGAAGTTCGCCAGACTGAGCAGTTCTTC
>NA|TRBV7-6|TRBJ2-2|NA
CASSLTGFTGELFF
TGTGCCAGCAGCTTAACCGGTTTCACCGGGGAGCTGTTTTTT
>TRBD1|TRBV28|TRBJ2-2|NA
CASSLGQGITGELFF
TGTGCCAGCAGTTTGGGACAGGGGATAACCGGGGAGCTGTTTTTT
>TRBD2|TRBV5-1|TRBJ2-3|NA
CASSGTGTSEDTQYF
TGCGCCAGCAGCGGGACCGGGACTAGCGAGGATACGCAGTATTTT
>TRBD2|TRBV7-2|TRBJ2-7|few
CASSLGGTITYEQYF
TGTGCCAGCAGCTTAGGGGGGACTATAACCTACGAGCAGTACTTC
>NA|TRBV6-2/TRBV6-3|TRBJ2-5|few
CASSYSIREETQYF
TGTGCCAGCAGTTACTCTATAAGGGAAGAGACCCAGTACTTC
>TRBD2|TRBV7-9|TRBJ2-2|few
CASSSGTTFSNTGELFF
TGTGCCAGCAGCTCTGGGACTACATTTTCGAACACCGGGGAGCTGTTTTTT
>NA|TRBV11-1|TRBJ1-1|NA
CASRDRDIQSDTEAFF
TGTGCCAGCAGGGACCGGGACATTCAGTCGGACACTGAAGCTTTCTTT
>NA|TRBV9|TRBJ1-2|few
CASSLGHPGGGYTF
TGTGCCAGCAGCCTCGGACATCCCGGGGGAGGCTACACCTTC
>NA|TRBV12-5|TRBJ2-1|few
CASGLAYLAWVQFF
TGTGCTAGTGGTTTGGCCTATCTAGCGTGGGTGCAGTTCTTC
>NA|TRBV20-1|TRBJ2-1|NA
CSGGGGFSSYNEQFF
TGCAGTGGGGGAGGCGGATTCAGCTCCTACAATGAGCAGTTCTTC
>TRBD2|TRBV5-1|TRBJ2-1|few
CASSLKLAGGSYNEQFF
TGCGCCAGCAGCTTAAAACTAGCGGGGGGCTCCTACAATGAGCAGTTCTTC
>NA|TRBV10-3|TRBJ2-1|few
CAITGSSNEQFF
TGTGCCATCACAGGCTCGTCCAATGAGCAGTTCTTC
>NA|TRBV20-1|TRBJ1-2|few
CSARDPLGYGYTF
TGCAGTGCTAGAGACCCGCTAGGGTACGGCTACACCTTC
>TRBD2|TRBV12-3/TRBV12-4|TRBJ2-1|NA
CASSLWSSGRYYNEQFF
TGTGCCAGCAGTTTATGGTCTAGCGGGAGGTACTACAATGAGCAGTTCTTC
>TRBD1|TRBV12-3/TRBV12-4|TRBJ2-7|few
CASSPRTGLSSEQYF
TGTGCCAGCAGTCCGCGGACAGGTCTCTCTAGTGAGCAGTACTTC
>NA|TRBV7-9|TRBJ2-3|few
CASSLVAGSADTQYF
TGTGCCAGCAGCTTAGTGGCAGGGTCCGCAGATACGCAGTATTTT
>NA|TRBV5-1|TRBJ2-1|NA
CASSLEGLNEQFF
TGCGCCAGCAGCTTGGAGGGACTCAATGAGCAGTTCTTC
>NA|TRBV7-2|TRBJ2-7|NA
CASSASPSYEQYF
TGTGCCAGCAGCGCTTCCCCCTCCTACGAGCAGTACTTC